Listed here are 17 T cell receptor beta chains from one sample, sequenced in a study of blood T cells in healthy people across ages. A second PCR, run for roughly 7 to 12 cycles, used a sample-barcoded 5' primer plus a J-beta primer mix. TCRdb used MiXCR to reprocess the 5' RACE reads, holding one entry per CDR3 protein. Of over 1,300,000 distinct CDR3 sequences listed, approximately 60% were seen once; the top ten hold roughly 6.3%. Sequenced input: blood. The receptor set was obtained from a man between 18 and 35 years old in good health.

The genes are TRBV6-5 and TRBJ2-7; D gene unclear. From germline, CDR1 is MNHEY and CDR2 SVGAGI. The V end was cut by 2 bases, the J end by 2 bases, with 10 bases between. The CDR3 has 14 residues. The CDR3 DNA sequence: TGTGCCAGCAGTTACGAGGAAGAAACCTACGAGCAGTACTTC. Its protein product is CASSYEEETYEQYF.

The V call is TRBV7-2, the J call TRBJ2-3; weak D call: TRBD2 (7 bases). This CDR3 has 17 residues. The V end lost 5 bases, the J end lost 6 bases, and 24 bases lay between the germline ends. The germline gives CDR1 SGHTA, CDR2 FQGNSA. The DNA for the CDR3 is TGTGCCAGCAGCCAAAAAATGGGGGGGCAGGGGAGCGATACGCAGTATTTT. This translates into CASSQKMGGQGSDTQYF.

This clonotype has a handful of counts. This chain links TRBV20-1 with TRBJ1-6; no definite D call. V shed 0 bases and J shed 8 bases, with 14 bases lying between them. The length of the CDR3 is 15 residues. Germline V lookup: CDR1 DFQATT, CDR2 SNEGSKA (reference sequence). The CDR3 nucleotides are TGCAGTGCTAGAGATAGCCAGCCTAGGTATTCACCCCTCCACTTT. It yields the protein CSARDSQPRYSPLHF.

This CDR3 reads CASSGRLADYEQYF. CDR3 sequence (DNA): TGTGCAAGCAGCGGACGGCTAGCGGACTACGAGCAGTACTTC. This chain joins TRBV21-1 and TRBJ2-7; TRBD2 is taken as the D call from the table, unchecked against the DNA. TRBV21-1 is an annotated pseudogene. The CDR3 runs 14 residues.

The CDR3 coding sequence is TGTGCCAGCACCATGGGAGTGACTGAAGCTTTCTTT. Its protein is CASTMGVTEAFF. The V and J genes are TRBV28 and TRBJ1-1; D is unresolved. The CDR3 runs 12 residues. The V gene lost 7 bases and the J gene lost 5 bases, with 11 bases spanning the gap. Germline V CDR1 and CDR2: MDHEN, SYDVKM.

This chain joins TRBV29-1 and TRBJ2-1, with TRBD1 identical over 7 bases. Trimming at V came to 6 bases and at J to 4 bases, leaving 15 bases not matched to a gene. The CDR3 is 16 amino acids. The germline CDR1 and CDR2 sequences are SQVTM and ANQGSEA. The CDR3 DNA reads as TGCAGCGTCGGACCTATAAGGACAGGTCCGTACAATGAGCAGTTCTTC. It codes for CSVGPIRTGPYNEQFF.

This clonotype was counted a few times. CDR3 nucleotide sequence: TGCGCCAGCAGCCAAGCTCCCACTAGCGGGAGCGACGAGCAGTACTTC. Protein sequence: CASSQAPTSGSDEQYF. This chain joins TRBV4-1 and TRBJ2-7; 11 nucleotides match TRBD2. This CDR3 contains 16 residues. V was clipped by 1 base and J by 5 bases; unmatched bases: 7. Per germline, CDR1 MGHRA and CDR2 YSYEKL.

The chain couples TRBV7-9 to TRBJ2-3; D remains unclear. The CDR3 length is 15 residues. CDR1 and CDR2 (germline): SEHNR, FQNEAQ (reference sequence). The V and J ends lost 5 bases and 2 bases respectively, with 14 bases between them. DNA for the CDR3: TGTGCCAGCAGCCCTCGGGCGGCGTCCACAGATACGCAGTATTTT. Its protein product is CASSPRAASTDTQYF. Complete variable domain (other parts from reference TRBV7-9 and TRBJ2-3): DTGVSQNPRHKITKRGQNVTFRCDPISEHNRLYWYRQTLGQGPEFLTYFQNEAQLEKSRLLSDRFSAERPKGSFSTLEIQRTEQGDSAMYLCASSPRAASTDTQYFGPGTRLTVL.

The V gene is TRBV11-1, the J gene TRBJ2-6; D remains ambiguous. The CDR3 runs 13 residues. V gave up 10 bases and J gave up 3 bases, with 10 bases separating them. The germline gives CDR1 SGHAT, CDR2 FQDESV (reference sequence). DNA of the CDR3: TGTGCCACTAGGTCGAATGGGGCCAACGTCCTGACTTTC. Translation gives CATRSNGANVLTF.

J is TRBJ2-7 and V is TRBV4-1; either TRBD1 or TRBD2 may fit D (5 bases each). The CDR3 totals 14 residues. The germline gives CDR1 MGHRA, CDR2 YSYEKL. Trimming removed 2 bases from V and 4 bases from J, with 12 bases in between. CDR3 coding DNA: TGCGCCAGCAGCCAACCGGGACGGAAATACGAGCAGTACTTC. Translated, it gives CASSQPGRKYEQYF.

This clonotype was picked up a small number of times. The chain has TRBV7-6 and TRBJ1-6; D not certain. The CDR3 contains 15 residues. Looked up from germline, CDR1 is SGHVS and CDR2 is FNYEAQ. Trimming left V 4 bases short and J 6 bases short, with 13 bases between. CDR3 coding DNA: TGTGCCAGCAGCTCAAGTGGGGAAACTAATTCACCCCTCCACTTT. It yields the protein CASSSSGETNSPLHF.

This clonotype was seen a few times. The rearrangement joins TRBV13 to TRBJ2-3, with TRBD1 matching 9 bases. Germline V gene data show CDR1 as PRHDT and CDR2 as FYEKMQ (reference sequence). The junction had 7 bases not matched to a gene; V was cut back by 4 bases and J by 2 bases. The CDR3 spans 16 residues. CDR3 nucleotide sequence: TGTGCCAGCAGCTCCTCCGGGACAGGGCCCACAGATACGCAGTATTTT. Amino acid sequence: CASSSSGTGPTDTQYF.

This chain joins TRBV2 and TRBJ2-1, with TRBD2 as a possible D gene (6 bases). CDR3 length equals 15 residues. Germline V gives CDR1 SNHLY, CDR2 FYNNEI. V dropped 6 bases and J dropped 7 bases, with 19 bases sitting between them. The CDR3 DNA sequence: TGTGCCAGCAGCGGCACTAGCTGGCTCAGGAATGAGCAGTTCTTC. Its protein is CASSGTSWLRNEQFF.

V gene TRBV28 combines with J gene TRBJ1-2; 7 nucleotides match TRBD1. CDR1 and CDR2 from the germline V gene are MDHEN and SYDVKM. This CDR3 has 16 amino acids. V shed 6 bases and J 3 bases; nucleotides not matched to a gene: 13. This chain's CDR3 is CASRATGSGGYYGYTF. The CDR3 DNA reads TGTGCCAGCAGGGCGACAGGGAGCGGGGGATACTATGGCTACACCTTC.

This clonotype occurred a few times. The V gene is TRBV29-1, the J gene TRBJ1-2, with D perhaps matching TRBD1 (5 bases). Germline CDR1 is SQVTM and CDR2 is ANQGSEA. CDR3 size: 13 residues. V lost 2 bases and J 1 base, leaving 8 bases between the germline ends. DNA for the CDR3: TGCAGCGTTGAATGGCAGGGTAACTATGGCTACACCTTC. It yields the protein CSVEWQGNYGYTF.

The chain is built from TRBV21-1 and TRBJ2-5; the table's D call of TRBD1 was not tested on the DNA. TRBV21-1 is an annotated pseudogene. The CDR3 has 15 amino acids. CDR3 in amino acids: CASSKKEQGWKTQYF. The CDR3 DNA reads TGTGCCAGCAGCAAAAAAGAACAGGGATGGAAGACCCAGTACTTC.

This chain joins TRBV7-2 and TRBJ2-5, with unresolved D. V gave up 2 bases and J gave up 5 bases, with 12 bases separating them. This CDR3 has 14 amino acids. Germline V CDR1 and CDR2: SGHTA, FQGNSA. CDR3 protein: CASSLSGSWETQYF. The CDR3 region has the DNA TGTGCCAGCAGCTTATCAGGCAGTTGGGAGACCCAGTACTTC.